Sequencing of this T cell receptor (beta chain) was carried out in a study of early T cells in non-severe SARS-CoV-2 infection. For the study at large: Chains stayed unpaired after sequencing of bulk RNA from unsorted whole blood.

Unique molecular identifiers tagged individual cDNA molecules. TCRdb fed the 5' RACE reads into MiXCR, producing one record per CDR3 protein. This table holds some 56,000 distinct CDR3 sequences, less than 15% found once. Notes on the study in general: Anti-spike CD8 responses were favored in VDJdb matching, and private and CD4 specificities were missed.

The CDR3 is 13 amino acids. The germline gives CDR1 MDHEN, CDR2 SYDVKM. V was clipped by 5 bases and J by 2 bases, with 9 bases between them. The table lists this clonotype with a few counts. Its antigen is as yet unknown. The genes are TRBV28 and TRBJ1-2, with a weak D call TRBD1 (5 bases). The TCR was taken from an adult who was a healthcare worker with PCR-confirmed SARS-CoV-2 infection or an uninfected control (not recorded which). This specimen was whole blood, taken at baseline. DNA for the CDR3: TGTGCCAGCAGTCCTGACAGAAACTATGGCTACACCTTC. Amino acid sequence: CASSPDRNYGYTF.